These T cell receptor beta chains were read from a single sample in a study of shared clonotypes between healthy human individuals. Clones were sequenced by immunoSEQ multiplex PCR, and TCRdb holds only the in-frame ones, with some missing. The sample holds roughly 2,000,000 clones, 80% to 95% seen once. Sequencing input: naive CD8+ T cells from PBMCs. The receptor set was obtained from a man between 18 and 29 years old in good health. Some clones in this sample may be carry-over from other donors' samples. Both conserved end residues are part of each CDR3. The D gene is left open where the match is weak. The size field is filled for only some rows; it gives once, few, many or a size class.

CDR3aa	CDR3nt	abundance	len	d_gene	j_gene	v_gene
CASSATYTYEQYF	TGTGCCAGCAGTGCGACATACACCTACGAGCAGTACTTC	-	13	-	TRBJ2-7	TRBV27
CASDLSPYEQYF	TGTGCCAGCGACTTAAGTCCTTACGAGCAGTACTTC	-	12	-	TRBJ2-7	TRBV5-5
CASSLGVFTDTQYF	TGTGCCAGCAGCTTAGGGGTATTTACCGATACGCAGTATTTT	-	14	-	TRBJ2-3	TRBV7-6
CASSVSNTGELFF	TGTGCCAGCAGCGTATCTAACACCGGGGAGCTGTTTTTT	-	13	-	TRBJ2-2	TRBV9
CASAPKAGSYNEQFF	TGTGCCAGCGCCCCCAAAGCGGGCTCCTACAATGAGCAGTTCTTC	-	15	-	TRBJ2-1	TRBV9
CASSYGTGRRSRTDTQYF	TGTGCCAGCAGCTACGGGACAGGGAGAAGGTCAAGAACAGATACGCAGTATTTT	-	18	TRBD1	TRBJ2-3	TRBV5-8
CARITNQGSGANVLTF	TGCGCCAGGATCACGAACCAGGGATCTGGGGCCAACGTCCTGACTTTC	-	16	-	TRBJ2-6	TRBV10-1
CASSTRTGNTEAFF	TGTGCCAGCAGCACCCGAACAGGGAACACTGAAGCTTTCTTT	-	14	-	TRBJ1-1	TRBV7-8
CASSLVPGELFF	TGTGCCAGCAGCTTAGTGCCCGGGGAGCTGTTTTTT	-	12	-	TRBJ2-2	TRBV7-9
CASTRGTVTAEAFF	TGTGCCAGCACCCGTGGGACCGTGACCGCTGAAGCTTTCTTT	-	14	-	TRBJ1-1	TRBV5-8
CASSLSGNTEAFF	TGTGCCAGCAGCTTATCAGGGAACACTGAAGCTTTCTTT	few	13	-	TRBJ1-1	TRBV7-9
CASSVGQGFLSTDTQYF	TGTGCCAGCAGCGTAGGGCAGGGGTTCCTTAGCACAGATACGCAGTATTTT	-	17	-	TRBJ2-3	TRBV9
CASIQTYYGYTF	TGTGCCAGTATACAGACTTACTATGGCTACACCTTC	-	12	-	TRBJ1-2	TRBV19
CASTPGGSNQPQHF	TGTGCCAGCACCCCAGGAGGGTCCAATCAGCCCCAGCATTTT	-	14	-	TRBJ1-5	TRBV27
CASSLEGVEAFF	TGCGCCAGCAGCTTGGAGGGAGTTGAAGCTTTCTTT	-	12	-	TRBJ1-1	TRBV5-1
CASARPRDTTYNEQFF	TGTGCCAGCGCCCGGCCCCGGGACACAACCTACAATGAGCAGTTCTTC	-	16	-	TRBJ2-1	TRBV28
CASSIVPRDLTYNEQFF	TGTGCCAGTAGTATCGTCCCCCGGGACTTAACCTACAATGAGCAGTTCTTC	-	17	-	TRBJ2-1	TRBV19
CASSSGQGGNTEAFF	TGTGCCAGCAGCTCGGGACAGGGGGGGAACACTGAAGCTTTCTTT	-	15	TRBD1	TRBJ1-1	TRBV6-6
CASTWGNTEAFF	TGTGCCAGCACTTGGGGGAACACTGAAGCTTTCTTT	-	12	-	TRBJ1-1	TRBV7-9
CASSLARGSYNEQFF	TGTGCCAGCAGCTTAGCGCGGGGCAGCTACAATGAGCAGTTCTTC	-	15	-	TRBJ2-1	TRBV7-9
CASSQSSVFGTGELFF	TGTGCCAGCAGCCAATCCTCCGTTTTTGGCACCGGGGAGCTGTTTTTT	-	16	-	TRBJ2-2	TRBV16
CASSPHSGLDQETQYF	TGTGCCAGCAGCCCCCACTCGGGCTTGGACCAAGAGACCCAGTACTTC	-	16	-	TRBJ2-5	TRBV5-4
CASSRTKVRGTLSTDTQYF	TGCGCCAGCAGCCGCACGAAGGTCAGGGGGACGCTTAGCACAGATACGCAGTATTTT	-	19	TRBD1	TRBJ2-3	TRBV4-1
CASSFSDQETQYF	TGTGCCAGCAGCTTTTCGGACCAAGAGACCCAGTACTTC	-	13	-	TRBJ2-5	TRBV7-3
CASSGEGYEQYF	TGTGCCAGCAGCGGTGAGGGCTACGAGCAGTACTTC	-	12	-	TRBJ2-7	TRBV9